These 5 T cell receptor beta chains were all obtained from the same sample, sequenced in a study of technical replicates of blood from a few donors. Using immunoSEQ multiplex PCR, the repertoire was profiled, and TCRdb retains in-frame clones only, with some absent. The profile covers 60,000 to 90,000 clones, with 85% to 95% appearing a single time and 0.35% to 0.45% taken by the ten largest. The sample comprised T cells isolated from PBMCs. These receptors came from a human donor in good health.

The chain links TRBV7-3 to TRBJ2-3, with 12 bases matching TRBD2. Germline CDR1 is SGHTA and CDR2 is FQGTGA. The CDR3 sequence is 19 residues long. J was trimmed by 5 bases and V by 0 bases; bases with no gene match: 12. CDR3 amino acids: CASSLTPLAGGPREDTQYF. The CDR3 DNA follows: TGTGCCAGCAGCTTAACCCCCCTAGCGGGAGGGCCCCGAGAAGATACGCAGTATTTT.

The chain couples TRBV29-1 to TRBJ2-1, with D possibly matching TRBD2 (6 bases). This CDR3 is 14 amino acids long. V lost 3 bases and J 0 bases, leaving 9 bases between the germline ends. Germline V gene sequence: CDR1 SQVTM, CDR2 ANQGSEA. For the CDR3, the DNA is TGCAGCGTTGACGGCGGGGCCTCCTACAATGAGCAGTTCTTC. This translates into CSVDGGASYNEQFF.

The chain recombines TRBV11-3 with TRBJ2-1; tentative D call: TRBD1 (7 bases). The CDR3 sequence is 14 residues long. Germline CDR1 and CDR2: SGHNT and YENEEA. Trimming shortened V by 5 bases and J by 3 bases, and 11 bases separated the two germline ends. CDR3 protein: CASSPRDSYNEQFF. The CDR3 DNA reads as TGTGCCAGCAGCCCGCGGGACAGCTACAATGAGCAGTTCTTC.

This sequence joins TRBV29-1 and TRBJ2-7; 10 nucleotides align to TRBD2. CDR3 length: 15 amino acids. CDR1 is SQVTM and CDR2 is ANQGSEA in the germline V gene. Trimming took 0 bases from V and 4 from J; bases not matched to a gene: 6. Here the CDR3 reads CSVEDQRTSGYEQYF. CDR3 coding DNA: TGCAGCGTTGAAGATCAAAGGACTAGCGGTTACGAGCAGTACTTC.

J is TRBJ1-1 and V is TRBV7-8; D remains ambiguous. Germline assignment: CDR1 SGHVS and CDR2 FQNEAQ. This CDR3 has 15 residues. The ends were cut back, 5 bases at V and 3 bases at J, with 16 bases in the middle. CDR3 nucleotides: TGTGCCAGCAGCCCGAGTAGGTTTCGGGACACTGAAGCTTTCTTT. Translated: CASSPSRFRDTEAFF.